This TCR beta chain was observed in a study of cytomegalovirus exposure and HLA in healthy donors. Study-level background: The 500 to 750 first-cohort repertoires and the 95 to 150 validation repertoires shared the same platform, a later analysis reported. The study's findings and limits: Despite most TCR sequences being rare, some public TCRs occurred in many donors. Cytomegalovirus-associated TCR beta chains were listed, numbering over 150.

Sequenced by immunoSEQ multiplex PCR; TCRdb stores in-frame clones only, minus some. In the table there are around 120,000 clones, 88% of which are singletons. Details on this clone: Its antigen is undetermined.

V gave up 6 bases and J gave up 6 bases; unmatched junction bases: 4. The CDR3 has 13 residues. Germline V lookup: CDR1 MNHNY, CDR2 SVGAGI (reference sequence). The donors were part of the validation cohort of 95 to 150 subjects. That cohort was separate from the first cohort, which comprised about 730 subjects. This clonotype was sampled from a man between 18 and 29 years old in good health and CMV-seronegative. What was sequenced was PBMCs. This chain connects TRBV6-6 to TRBJ2-1, with 8 bases lining up with TRBD2. CDR3 DNA sequence: TGTGCCAGCAGCCCGGGACTAGTCAATGAGCAGTTCTTC. Encoded protein: CASSPGLVNEQFF.